This entry is about one T cell receptor beta chain. Its antigen is not known. Germline assignment: CDR1 SGHVS and CDR2 FQNEAQ. V gave up 7 bases and J gave up 6 bases, with 16 bases separating them. The CDR3 covers 13 residues. This record comes from a study of T-cell memory formation after mild COVID-19. Study-level results: Largely, contracting CD4+ clones fell within CM and EM, and contracting CD8+ clones within EMRA. Day 15 to 85 contractors were CD4/CD8 balanced; later expanders leaned CD4+. The SARS-CoV-2 specificity of second-wave clones reaching peak at day 37 remained unverified.

Sample barcodes and UMIs were carried by the TCR alpha and TCR beta cDNA libraries that 5'RACE generated with constant-segment primers. MiXCR was run by TCRdb on the 5' RACE reads, yielding one entry per CDR3 protein. Among about 290,000 distinct CDR3 sequences listed, more than 15% were seen once. This chain joins TRBV7-8 and TRBJ2-7; D is uncertain. Sequencing was carried out using PBMCs or a T cell subset sorted from them (not recorded which). The TCR originated in a man between 18 and 35 years old who had mild COVID-19 (a few samples of this study predate the infection). Cell type and time point are not known. CDR3 amino acids: CASTTRELSEQYF. The CDR3, as DNA: TGTGCCAGCACGACCAGAGAATTATCCGAGCAGTACTTC.